What follows describes a single TCR beta chain. The sample carries other DNA sequences with the same CDR3. The sample is drawn from a study of blood T cell repertoires in COVID-19. Generated by immunoSEQ multiplex PCR, the TCRdb table keeps only in-frame clones and is missing some. This table holds around 360,000 clones, less than 90% found once. V was clipped by 3 bases and J by 7 bases, with 7 bases between them. The CDR3 totals 13 residues. Categorization into cohorts depended on clinical history that participants reported. This clonotype was obtained from a woman aged 25-40 years who had recovered from COVID-19. Sequencing was done on a sample of PBMCs or T cells enriched from blood (not recorded which). The V and J genes are TRBV12-3 or TRBV12-4 and TRBJ1-6, with D perhaps matching TRBD1 (5 bases). In DNA form, the CDR3 reads TGTGCCAGCAGTTTGAGACAGAATTCACCCCTCCACTTT. It is translated as CASSLRQNSPLHF.